The 9 T cell receptor beta chains listed next were all sequenced from one sample in a study of T and B cells in COVID-19 patients. Each TRB amplification used roughly 220-550 ng of genomic DNA from blood. BIOMED2 TRB-A/B primer pools were used in multiplex TRB PCR. From the multiplex PCR reads, TCRdb called clonotypes with MiXCR, one entry per CDR3 protein. This table holds roughly 15,000 distinct CDR3 sequences, 27% found once. Sequenced material: blood. These receptors came from a human donor who had recovered from COVID-19.

The chain joins TRBV7-9 to TRBJ1-6; 7 bases are shared with TRBD1. The CDR3 loop spans 16 amino acids. Germline values: CDR1 SEHNR, CDR2 FQNEAQ (reference sequence). The J segment lost 5 bases and the V segment lost 5 bases, leaving 9 bases of the junction unmatched. The CDR3 nucleotides are TGTGCCAGCAGCCCCCTAGGGGGACAGAATAATTCACCCCTCCACTTT. Translated: CASSPLGGQNNSPLHF.

This clonotype showed up many times. The chain is built from TRBV6-1 and TRBJ2-7; no reliable D call. The CDR3 is made up of 15 amino acids. In germline, CDR1 is MNHNS, CDR2 SASEGT. V was pared by 4 bases and J by 2 bases, with 15 bases between. In nucleotides, the CDR3 is TGTGCCAGCAGTGTCCACTTCAGTGGGGCCTACGAGCAGTACTTC. Translating it yields CASSVHFSGAYEQYF.

The chain joins TRBV5-4 to TRBJ1-2, with D uncertain. V was shortened by 1 base and J by 6 bases, with 10 bases between the two germline ends. This CDR3 spans 13 amino acids. Germline V gene data show CDR1 as SGHNT and CDR2 as YYREEE (reference sequence). CDR3 residues: CASSLHGRDGYTF. The CDR3 DNA sequence: TGTGCCAGCAGCTTGCATGGTCGGGATGGCTACACCTTC.

In its sample, this clonotype was seen a few times. The V call is TRBV12-3 or TRBV12-4, the J call TRBJ2-7, with D perhaps matching TRBD1 (6 bases). CDR3 size: 14 residues. Trimming removed 6 bases at V and 0 bases at J, with 12 bases between. The CDR3 region is CASRDSLSSYEQYF. The CDR3 DNA reads TGTGCCAGCAGGGACAGCCTTAGCTCCTACGAGCAGTACTTC.

The sample holds a few counts of this clonotype. This chain links TRBV6-4 with TRBJ1-1; D is unclear. The V end was cut by 3 bases, the J end by 7 bases, with 6 bases between. This CDR3 has 11 residues. Germline values: CDR1 MRHNA, CDR2 SNTAGT. DNA of the CDR3: TGTGCCAGCAGTGAGGGTAATGAAGCTTTCTTT. The encoded protein is CASSEGNEAFF.

This clonotype is medium-sized in the sample. This chain connects TRBV6-1 to TRBJ2-1; D is perhaps TRBD2 (7 bases). With 7 bases removed from V and 3 bases from J, the gap between germline ends came to 16 bases. This CDR3 is built from 15 residues. Per the germline V gene, CDR1 is MNHNS and CDR2 is SASEGT. This CDR3 reads CASKLRGGNYNEQFF. In nucleotides, the CDR3 is TGTGCCAGCAAGTTAAGGGGGGGTAACTACAATGAGCAGTTCTTC.

This clonotype is medium-sized (0.01 to 0.1%) by share. J is TRBJ2-5 and V is TRBV27; perhaps TRBD2 as D (5 bases). Germline V gene lookup returns CDR1 MNHEY and CDR2 SMNVEV (reference sequence). CDR3 length equals 12 residues. V gave up 10 bases and J gave up 2 bases, with 11 bases separating them. CDR3: CATSDFQETQYF. As DNA, the CDR3 is TGTGCCACCTCGGACTTTCAAGAGACCCAGTACTTC.

Within the sample, this clonotype is medium-sized. The V and J genes are TRBV29-1 and TRBJ1-5, with TRBD1 matching over 7 bases. The length of the CDR3 is 13 residues. Germline CDR1 SQVTM, CDR2 ANQGSEA. J lost 5 bases, V lost 7 bases, and 8 bases had no gene match. The CDR3 DNA follows: TGCAGCGCTACGACAGGGTTCGATCAGCCCCAGCATTTT. It encodes CSATTGFDQPQHF.

The chain is built from TRBV12-3 or TRBV12-4 and TRBJ1-6; D is perhaps TRBD1 (5 bases). The CDR3 consists of 14 residues. V lost 3 bases, J lost 7 bases, and 10 bases lay in between. The CDR3 DNA follows: TGTGCCAGCAGTTTTGGTCAGGGCAATTCACCCCTCCACTTT. This sequence encodes CASSFGQGNSPLHF.